This entry concerns a single T cell receptor (beta chain). The data were taken from a study of blood T cell repertoires in COVID-19. Original processing methods: The assay estimated nucleated cells by amplifying reference gene primers. Some clones are missing from TCRdb's copy, which holds only in-frame ones; the method was immunoSEQ multiplex PCR. The V and J calls and clone size were taken over from that table, and D and trimming were inferred from the DNA. The repertoire consists of roughly 440,000 clones, with around 89% occurring once and the leading ten covering roughly 12%. The CDR3 totals 14 residues. Trimming removed 11 bases from V and 0 bases from J; junction bases left unmatched: 9. The germline V gene encodes CDR1 ENHRY and CDR2 SYGVKD.

The rearrangement uses TRBV10-3 and TRBJ1-2; TRBD1 agrees at 7 bases. The material sequenced was peripheral blood. The clonotype was recovered from a woman aged 45-59 years with COVID-19, enrolled during active disease. The CDR3 region has the DNA TGTGCCTCTTCGGACAGGCTGACTAACTATGGCTACACCTTC. As protein: CASSDRLTNYGYTF.